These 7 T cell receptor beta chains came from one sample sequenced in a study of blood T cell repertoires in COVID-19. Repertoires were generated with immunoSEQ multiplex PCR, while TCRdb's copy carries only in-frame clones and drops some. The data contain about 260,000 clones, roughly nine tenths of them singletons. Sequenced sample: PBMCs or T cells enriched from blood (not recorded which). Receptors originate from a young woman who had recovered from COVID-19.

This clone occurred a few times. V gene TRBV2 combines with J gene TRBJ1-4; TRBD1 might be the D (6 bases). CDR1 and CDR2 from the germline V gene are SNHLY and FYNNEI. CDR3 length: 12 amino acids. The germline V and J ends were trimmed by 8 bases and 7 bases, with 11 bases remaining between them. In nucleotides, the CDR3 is TGTGCCAGCCTTAGGGGGTCTGAAAAACTGTTTTTT. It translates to CASLRGSEKLFF.

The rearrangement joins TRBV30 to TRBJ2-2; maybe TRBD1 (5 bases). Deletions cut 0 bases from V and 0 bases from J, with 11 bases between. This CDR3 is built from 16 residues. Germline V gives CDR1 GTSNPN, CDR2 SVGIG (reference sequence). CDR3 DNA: TGTGCCTGGAGTGTTATTGACAGCGCGAACACCGGGGAGCTGTTTTTT. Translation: CAWSVIDSANTGELFF.

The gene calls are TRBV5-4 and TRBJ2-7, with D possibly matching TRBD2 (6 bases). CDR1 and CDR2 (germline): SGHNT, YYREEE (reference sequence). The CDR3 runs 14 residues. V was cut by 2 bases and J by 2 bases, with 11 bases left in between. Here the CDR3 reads CASSLSAGTYEQYF. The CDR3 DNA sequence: TGTGCCAGCAGCTTAAGCGCGGGGACCTACGAGCAGTACTTC.

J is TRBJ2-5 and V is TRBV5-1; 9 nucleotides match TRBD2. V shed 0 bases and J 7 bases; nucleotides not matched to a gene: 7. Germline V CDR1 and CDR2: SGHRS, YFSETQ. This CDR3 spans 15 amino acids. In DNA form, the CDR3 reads TGCGCCAGCAGCTTGGAGCGGGGGGCAATGGGGACCCAGTACTTC. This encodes CASSLERGAMGTQYF.

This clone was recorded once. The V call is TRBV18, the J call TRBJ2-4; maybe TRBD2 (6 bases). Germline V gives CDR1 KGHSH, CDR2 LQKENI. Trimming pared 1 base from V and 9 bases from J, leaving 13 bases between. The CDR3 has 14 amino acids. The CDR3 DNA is TGTGCCAGCTCACCACTTGTCAGGGAGGTCATTCAGTACTTC. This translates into CASSPLVREVIQYF.

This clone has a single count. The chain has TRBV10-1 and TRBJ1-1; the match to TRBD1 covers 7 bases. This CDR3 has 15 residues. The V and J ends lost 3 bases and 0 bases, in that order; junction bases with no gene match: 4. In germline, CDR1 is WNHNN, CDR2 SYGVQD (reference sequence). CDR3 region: CASSDGQVMNTEAFF. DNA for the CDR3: TGCGCCAGCAGTGACGGACAGGTTATGAACACTGAAGCTTTCTTT.

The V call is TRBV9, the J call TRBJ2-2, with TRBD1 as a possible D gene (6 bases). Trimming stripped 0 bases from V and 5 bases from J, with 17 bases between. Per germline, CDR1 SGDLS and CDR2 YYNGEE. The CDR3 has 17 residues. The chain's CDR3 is CASSVVLGQGKTGELFF. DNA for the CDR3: TGTGCCAGCAGCGTAGTCTTAGGGCAGGGGAAGACCGGGGAGCTGTTTTTT. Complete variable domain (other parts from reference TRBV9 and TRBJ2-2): DSGVTQTPKHLITATGQRVTLRCSPRSGDLSVYWYQQSLDQGLQFLIQYYNGEERAKGNILERFSAQQFPDLHSELNLSSLELGDSALYFCASSVVLGQGKTGELFFGEGSRLTVL.